The 27 T cell receptor beta chains in this list originate from one sample, sequenced in a study of Ad26.COV2.S vaccination and SARS-CoV-2 variants. The assay was immunoSEQ multiplex PCR, and TCRdb's table has in-frame clones only and misses some. The repertoire holds about 350,000 clones, under 95% seen once, with 3.5% to 4.5% in the top ten. Sequencing used peripheral blood, obtained after recovery from COVID-19. The receptor source for this set is a human donor who had recovered from COVID-19.

The V and J genes are TRBV7-7 and TRBJ2-3; D ambiguous. Germline V lookup: CDR1 SSHAT, CDR2 FNYEAQ (reference sequence). This CDR3 has 14 residues. Trimming took off 4 bases at V and 0 bases at J, with 8 bases between the two ends. CDR3 DNA sequence: TGTGCCAGCAGCTCTAACCCTAGCACAGATACGCAGTATTTT. Translating it yields CASSSNPSTDTQYF. The entire variable domain, with the rest obtained from reference TRBV7-7 and TRBJ2-3, is as follows: GAGVSQSPRYKVTKRGQDVTLRCDPISSHATLYWYQQALGQGPEFLTYFNYEAQPDKSGLPSDRFSAERPEGSISTLTIQRTEQRDSAMYRCASSSNPSTDTQYFGPGTRLTVL.

Turning to this clone: One end of the junction varies from germline; a read error may be responsible. This chain connects TRBV6-2 or TRBV6-3 to TRBJ2-5, with 7 bases aligning to TRBD2. In germline, CDR1 is MNHEY, CDR2 SVGEGT. This CDR3 contains 11 residues. CDR3 coding DNA: TGTGCCAGCAGTTCCCAGGACCGGGGGGACTTC. It translates to CASSSQDRGDF.

The chain couples TRBV6-2 or TRBV6-3 to TRBJ1-2; 10 nucleotides match TRBD1. CDR3 length equals 19 residues. Germline CDR1 and CDR2: MNHEY and SVGEGT. V dropped 6 bases and J dropped 4; count of bases not matched to a gene: 20. For the CDR3, the DNA is TGTGCCAGCAGCCGCGGGGCCGGGACAGGGGTTACTCCGATCTATGGCTACACCTTC. Amino acids: CASSRGAGTGVTPIYGYTF.

This clone occurred once. The chain is built from TRBV5-1 and TRBJ1-1; D is uncertain. Germline CDR1 and CDR2: SGHRS and YFSETQ. The CDR3 loop spans 14 amino acids. The V end was cut by 4 bases, the J end by 1 base, with 11 bases between. The CDR3 loop reads CASSPPGRNTEAFF. CDR3 in DNA: TGCGCCAGCAGCCCTCCGGGAAGGAACACTGAAGCTTTCTTT.

The V call is TRBV19, the J call TRBJ1-1; 8 nucleotides agree with TRBD1. CDR1 is LNHDA and CDR2 is SQIVND in the germline V gene (reference sequence). CDR3 length equals 14 residues. The V and J ends lost 5 bases and 6 bases, in that order; junction bases with no gene match: 8. The CDR3 DNA reads as TGTGCCAGTAGTCAGGACAGGGAGGGAGCTGAAGCTTTCTTT. As protein: CASSQDREGAEAFF.

The genes are TRBV29-1 and TRBJ2-7; the D is unclear. The CDR3 spans 15 residues. The germline gives CDR1 SQVTM, CDR2 ANQGSEA. V lost 4 bases to trimming and J lost 0 bases, with 16 bases between them. CDR3 sequence: CSVALVQTHSYEQYF. The CDR3 DNA sequence: TGCAGCGTTGCTCTGGTACAGACCCACTCCTACGAGCAGTACTTC.

V and J are TRBV20-1 and TRBJ1-3; D is unclear. V lost 6 bases to trimming and J lost 7 bases, with 10 bases between them. Germline V lookup: CDR1 DFQATT, CDR2 SNEGSKA (reference sequence). CDR3 length equals 11 residues. This CDR3 reads CSAPVGNTIYF. The CDR3 DNA is TGCAGTGCCCCGGTGGGTAACACCATATATTTT.

The chain combines TRBV7-6 with TRBJ2-3; D could derive from TRBD1 or TRBD2 (5 bases each). Trimming left V 5 bases short and J 0 bases short, with 9 bases between. The CDR3 is 14 residues long. Per germline, CDR1 SGHVS and CDR2 FNYEAQ. CDR3 nucleotide sequence: TGTGCCAGCAGCCGGGGACCTAGCACAGATACGCAGTATTTT. Translating gives CASSRGPSTDTQYF.

The chain has TRBV3-1 (or the pseudogene TRBV3-2) and TRBJ1-4; D is unresolved. The V and J ends lost 4 bases and 1 base respectively, with 10 bases between them. This CDR3 contains 15 residues. CDR1 is LGHDT and CDR2 is YNNKEL in the germline V gene (reference sequence). The CDR3 protein is CASSLHAGTNEKLFF. The CDR3 DNA follows: TGTGCCAGCAGCCTACACGCCGGAACTAATGAAAAACTGTTTTTT.

V usage is TRBV15 and J usage is TRBJ1-1, with D unclear. Germline V gene lookup returns CDR1 LNHNV and CDR2 YYDKDF (reference sequence). The CDR3 length is 12 residues. V lost 0 bases and J 13 bases, leaving 12 bases between the germline ends. The CDR3 bases are TGTGCCACCAGCAGAGATGGCGCGGGTGGTTTCTTT. Amino acid sequence: CATSRDGAGGFF.

This clone has only a few counts. V gene TRBV5-1 combines with J gene TRBJ1-2; D uncertain. The CDR3 runs 12 residues. The germline V gene has CDR1 SGHRS and CDR2 YFSETQ. The germline V and J ends were trimmed by 0 bases and 6 bases, with 6 bases remaining between them. The CDR3 loop is CASSLDVDGYTF. CDR3 in DNA: TGCGCCAGCAGCTTGGACGTCGATGGCTACACCTTC.

This chain connects TRBV11-1 to TRBJ1-1, with D uncertain. CDR3 length: 13 amino acids. The ends were cut back, 6 bases at V and 1 base at J, with 9 bases in the middle. Germline CDR1 reads SGHAT; CDR2 reads FQDESV (reference sequence). The CDR3 region is CASSPTENTEAFF. The CDR3 DNA sequence: TGTGCCAGCAGTCCCACAGAGAACACTGAAGCTTTCTTT.

On this clone itself: The same CDR3 can be traced to other DNA sequences in this sample. The CDR3 here is CASRDPNTEAFF. For the CDR3, the DNA is TGTGCCAGTCGAGACCCTAACACTGAAGCTTTCTTT. J is TRBJ1-1 and V is TRBV19; no definite D call. Germline CDR1 is LNHDA and CDR2 is SQIVND (reference sequence). CDR3 length: 12 residues. The V and J ends lost 8 bases and 2 bases respectively, with 9 bases between them.

This clone was picked up one time. The chain carries TRBV7-9 and TRBJ2-6; TRBD2 is a possible D gene (5 bases). Trimming stripped 1 base from V and 2 bases from J, with 9 bases between. In germline, CDR1 is SEHNR, CDR2 FQNEAQ (reference sequence). This CDR3 comprises 16 residues. DNA for the CDR3: TGTGCCAGCAGCTTAGGGTGGGAGACTGGGGCCAACGTCCTGACTTTC. It specifies CASSLGWETGANVLTF.

The CDR3 region is CASSVKDTGNTIYF. The DNA of the CDR3 is TGTGCCAGCAGCGTAAAGGACACGGGAAACACCATATATTTT. The V gene is TRBV9, the J gene TRBJ1-3; tentative D call: TRBD1 (5 bases). Germline V gene sequence: CDR1 SGDLS, CDR2 YYNGEE. The CDR3 extends over 14 amino acids. Trimming shortened V by 1 base and J by 4 bases, and 9 bases separated the two germline ends.

The CDR3: CASKRAGELFF. As DNA, the CDR3 is TGTGCCAGCAAGCGGGCCGGGGAGCTGTTTTTT. The genes are TRBV9 and TRBJ2-2, with D perhaps matching TRBD2 (6 bases). Between the trimmed V and J ends, which lost 6 bases and 6 bases, there was a span of 6 bases. Germline V lookup: CDR1 SGDLS, CDR2 YYNGEE. This CDR3 is 11 amino acids long.

This chain joins TRBV19 and TRBJ1-5; 10 positions agree with TRBD1. V lost 3 bases and J lost 3; bases outside the gene matches: 5. The CDR3 is 16 residues long. Germline V gene lookup returns CDR1 LNHDA and CDR2 SQIVND (reference sequence). The CDR3 protein is CASSIGQGVSNQPQHF. CDR3 coding DNA: TGTGCCAGTAGTATTGGACAGGGGGTGTCCAATCAGCCCCAGCATTTT. Full variable domain (missing parts from reference TRBV19 and TRBJ1-5): DGGITQSPKYLFRKEGQNVTLSCEQNLNHDAMYWYRQDPGQGLRLIYYSQIVNDFQKGDIAEGYSVSREKKESFPLTVTSAQKNPTAFYLCASSIGQGVSNQPQHFGDGTRLSIL.

The CDR3 sequence is CATAYLGPGRGEQFF. The CDR3, as DNA: TGTGCCACCGCCTATCTGGGACCCGGGCGGGGTGAGCAGTTCTTC. V and J are TRBV15 and TRBJ2-1; D perhaps matches TRBD2 (6 bases). There are 15 residues in the CDR3. Germline CDR1 is LNHNV and CDR2 is YYDKDF (reference sequence). The germline V and J ends were trimmed by 8 bases and 9 bases, with 23 bases remaining between them.

The V gene is TRBV5-1, the J gene TRBJ2-2; D may be TRBD2 (5 bases). Per the germline V gene, CDR1 is SGHRS and CDR2 is YFSETQ. The CDR3 extends over 14 amino acids. The V end lost 4 bases, the J end lost 5 bases, and 12 bases lay between the germline ends. The CDR3 region is CASSPGGLTGELFF. CDR3 sequence (DNA): TGCGCCAGCAGCCCTGGAGGATTAACCGGGGAGCTGTTTTTT.

This chain joins TRBV5-5 and TRBJ1-2, with 9 nucleotides matching TRBD1. V gave up 7 bases and J gave up 8 bases; unmatched junction bases: 12. Germline V lookup: CDR1 SGHKS, CDR2 YYEKEE (reference sequence). The CDR3 runs 14 residues. As DNA, the CDR3 is TGTGCCAGCTCCCCGGGACAGGGAGTACACGGCTACACCTTC. Amino acids: CASSPGQGVHGYTF.

The chain has TRBV6-2 or TRBV6-3 and TRBJ2-3; no clear D. Trimming stripped 0 bases from V and 0 bases from J, with 7 bases between. The CDR3 is 15 amino acids. Germline-derived CDR1 and CDR2 are MNHEY and SVGEGT. CDR3 protein: CASSYSSVSTDTQYF. CDR3 sequence (DNA): TGTGCCAGCAGTTACTCCTCCGTTAGCACAGATACGCAGTATTTT.

The rearrangement uses TRBV11-3 and TRBJ2-3; D perhaps matches TRBD1 (6 bases). The CDR3 loop spans 13 amino acids. Looked up from germline, CDR1 is SGHNT and CDR2 is YENEEA. The V gene lost 3 bases and the J gene lost 5 bases, with 9 bases spanning the gap. CDR3 bases: TGTGCCAGCAGCTTCTCAGGGGTAGATACGCAGTATTTT. It is translated as CASSFSGVDTQYF.

V gene TRBV2 combines with J gene TRBJ1-5; D is unresolved. The germline V and J ends were trimmed by 8 bases and 3 bases, with 17 bases remaining between them. The CDR3 contains 15 residues. Germline-derived CDR1 and CDR2 are SNHLY and FYNNEI. The CDR3 protein is CASASGRRLNQPQHF. The CDR3 region has the DNA TGTGCCAGCGCGTCGGGCCGGAGACTCAATCAGCCCCAGCATTTT.

The J gene is TRBJ1-2, the V gene TRBV19; no clear D gene. Germline loops: CDR1 LNHDA, CDR2 SQIVND (reference sequence). V lost 6 bases to trimming and J lost 2 bases, with 10 bases between them. The CDR3 extends over 13 amino acids. In DNA, the CDR3 is TGTGCCAGTAGGGCATTGCTAAACTATGGCTACACCTTC. Translated: CASRALLNYGYTF.

The chain is built from TRBV10-1 and TRBJ2-1; TRBD2 matches 7 bases. Germline loops: CDR1 WNHNN, CDR2 SYGVQD (reference sequence). CDR3 length: 16 residues. V gave up 0 bases and J gave up 9 bases; unmatched junction bases: 11. The CDR3 here is CASSESRRLALGEQFF. In DNA, the CDR3 is TGCGCCAGCAGTGAGTCCAGGAGACTAGCCCTTGGTGAGCAGTTCTTC.

The chain carries TRBV25-1 and TRBJ2-2; either TRBD1 or TRBD2 may supply D (5 bases each). CDR1 and CDR2 (germline): MGHDK, SYGVNS. V lost 2 bases and J lost 4, with 14 bases in between. The CDR3 covers 16 residues. In DNA, the CDR3 is TGTGCCAGCAGTGAAATCGACGGGACGGGCACCGGGGAGCTGTTTTTT. It is translated as CASSEIDGTGTGELFF.

This clone was seen once. The chain employs TRBV6-2 or TRBV6-3 and TRBJ1-2, with D maybe TRBD1 (6 bases). V was pared by 6 bases and J by 2 bases, with 16 bases between. The CDR3 loop spans 15 amino acids. Germline CDR1 is MNHEY and CDR2 is SVGEGT. The CDR3 reads CASSPGWGLNYGYTF. The CDR3 DNA reads as TGTGCCAGCAGCCCCGGGTGGGGGCTCAACTATGGCTACACCTTC.